This TCR beta chain was recorded in a study of cytomegalovirus exposure and HLA in healthy donors. Study-wide findings and caveats: Among the sequence variants, a highly shared cluster was likely an artifact of sequencing.

As regards this clone: The antigen remains undetermined.

PCR primers comprised 60 Vbeta and 13 Jbeta primers. Clones were sequenced by immunoSEQ multiplex PCR, and TCRdb holds only the in-frame ones, with some missing. The sample comprises about 210,000 clones, roughly four fifths of which are singletons, and roughly 10% rests with the top ten. The TCR comes from a woman aged 50 to 65 in good health and CMV-seropositive. Sequenced input: PBMCs.

CDR3 sequence: CASSKLTGSYEQYF. CDR3 DNA: TGTGCCAGCAGCAAGCTAACAGGATCCTACGAGCAGTACTTC. The rearrangement links TRBV21-1 to TRBJ2-7; TRBD1, the D gene given by the table, was not confirmed from the DNA. TRBV21-1 is reported as a pseudogene. The CDR3 consists of 14 residues.